This T cell receptor beta chain was retrieved from a study of cytomegalovirus exposure and HLA in healthy donors. 13 Jbeta primers and 60 Vbeta primers were used for the PCR. Only in-frame clones appear in the TCRdb table, and some are missing; sequencing was by immunoSEQ multiplex PCR. The sample shows 110,000 or so clones, 77% of them seen only once. This clone was seen a single time. Germline lookup yields CDR1 LGHNA and CDR2 YSLEER. After removal of 0 bases from V and 2 bases from J, the junction contained 3 bases not matched to a gene. This CDR3 region has 17 residues. Material: PBMCs. The sequence was collected from a woman aged 40 to 50 in good health and CMV-seropositive. The rearrangement uses TRBV4-3 and TRBJ2-1, with 11 nucleotides matching TRBD2. CDR3 in amino acids: CASSQDSGGEAYNEQFF. In DNA, the CDR3 is TGCGCCAGCAGCCAAGATAGCGGGGGGGAAGCCTACAATGAGCAGTTCTTC.